The sequence of this T cell receptor (beta chain) was determined in a study of PD-L1 blockade in urothelial cancer. Study overall: Anywhere from 0 to 3 prior chemotherapy regimens had been received by patients. Analyzed time points were 3 weeks (second dose) and 6 weeks after therapy began. Overall study results and limits: The study found that durable-benefit patients expanded tumor-associated blood clones more at 3 weeks.

The time point is: pretreatment peripheral blood. Between 1 and 8 samples, pretreatment and on-treatment, were given by each patient. Comments on this clone: Its target is not known.

Germline CDR1 reads SGHRS; CDR2 reads YFSETQ. The J segment lost 0 bases and the V segment lost 4 bases, leaving 9 bases of the junction unmatched. The CDR3 is 17 amino acids. Some clones are missing from TCRdb's copy, which holds only in-frame ones; the method was immunoSEQ multiplex PCR. The sample yields 55,000 to 80,000 clones, 75% to 90% seen once. This clonotype was obtained from a man in his sixties with urothelial cancer. The gene calls are TRBV5-1 and TRBJ1-4; 7 nucleotides align to TRBD1. The sequences come from PBMCs, collected around atezolizumab (anti-PD-L1) treatment. The CDR3 nucleotides read TGCGCCAGCAGCCTGGGACAGACGATTGCAACTAATGAAAAACTGTTTTTT. This translates into CASSLGQTIATNEKLFF. Combining the CDR3 with reference TRBV5-1 and TRBJ1-4 gives the whole variable domain KAGVTQTPRYLIKTRGQQVTLSCSPISGHRSVSWYQQTPGQGLQFLFEYFSETQRNKGNFPGRFSGRQFSNSRSEMNVSTLELGDSALYLCASSLGQTIATNEKLFFGSGTQLSVL.